Below, one T cell receptor beta chain is given with its context. The target of this receptor is not known. No base quality information exists; no much larger clone differs at one position. The data derive from a study of vaccination effects on CD4 cells after COVID-19 (dated by TCRdb to 2021 to 2024). In the study overall: The ViraFEST assay stimulated PBMC with viral peptide pools and then used TCR sequencing to identify antigen-specific CD4+ T cell clonotypes by expansion. Two doses of either the BNT162b2 or the mRNA-1273 mRNA SARS-CoV-2 vaccine were administered to participants. Each well held under 2.5 million PBMC cultured in IMDM containing approximately 5% human AB serum, 9 to 10 IU/ml IL-2 and gentamicin, along with approximately 10 ug/ml peptides. The study compared SARS-CoV-2 spike-specific CD4+ TCR repertoires before and after mRNA vaccination in COVID-19 convalescent patients and infection-naive vaccine recipients. Altogether, roughly 10 COVID-19 convalescent patients and several SARS-CoV-2-naive healthy vaccine recipients made up the full study. Cultures from other donors in the study were sequenced using the Oncomine TCR Beta short-read assay on an Illumina iSeq 100.

The protocol used for the library was the immunoSEQ multiplex PCR assay. TCR beta CDR3 sequencing was performed on DNA from the cultured, isolated CD4+ T cells. Per the original workflow: Non-productive TCR sequences were removed, reads were trimmed to the CDR3 region, and CDR3s of at least 7 amino acids were retained. The MANAFEST web app was used to identify antigen-specific clonotypes by comparing expansion in peptide wells with expansion in reference cultures. Positive clones required FDR<0.05 expansion versus reference and all other wells, odds ratio above 5, and frequency above 0.1% in two replicate wells. A clonotype was defined as cross-reactive if the clonotype was significantly expanded both in SARS-CoV-2 spike wells and in at least one common cold coronavirus spike condition. Using the stringdist R package, CDR3 similarity was measured by Levenshtein distance, and unrooted trees were constructed with ape in R 3.6.1. Not all clones reach the TCRdb copy of this immuneACCESS table, which keeps in-frame sequences only. Checked studies attribute under half of the gap to unresolved V genes and leave the rest unexplained. D and trimming come from the DNA, and the V and J calls and clone size come from that table. This sample lists tens of thousands of clones; around 77% were detected once. The leading ten clones occupy roughly 2% of the sample.

After less than 13 days of culture, CD4+ T cells were isolated with the EasySep CD4+ T cell isolation kit. None of the healthy vaccine recipients had a prior SARS-CoV-2 infection, which was confirmed by nucleocapsid antibody tests that came back negative both before and after vaccination. Half of the culture medium was replaced with fresh IL-2-containing medium on days 3 and 7. Unless otherwise noted, each peptide stimulation condition was cultured in triplicate wells. Using Ficoll-Paque Plus gradient centrifugation, PBMC were separated from whole blood and then either used fresh or cryopreserved at -140C. The QIAamp micro DNA kit was used to extract genomic DNA from the cultured CD4+ T cells. Paper-wide results and their limitations: Among healthy vaccine recipients, nearly all vaccine-induced clones were SARS-CoV-2 mono-reactive, and just 1 of 255 was cross-reactive with common cold coronaviruses. The study was limited by a small number of convalescent patients, and early post-infection timepoints were lacking. Clones induced by infection and clones induced by vaccination both contracted markedly at late timepoints after vaccination, which fits with T cell responses waning over time.

CDR1 and CDR2 are read off the germline V gene as ENHRY and SYGVKD. V drops 3 bases and J drops 3 bases, leaving 6 bases in between. The CDR3 goes from the cysteine to the valine over 12 residues. The retained sequence is limited to the CDR3, 36 bases, with the frame set at the first base. This sequence uses TRBV10-3 and TRBJ2-7; the D gene identity is not certain. Sample: CD4+ T cells from PBMCs cultured without peptide, taken before COVID-19 vaccination. This receptor was taken from a human donor who received a COVID-19 vaccine. The DNA sequence is given as TGTGCCATCAGTGACTCGGGCTACGAGCAGTACGTC. Translated, this is CAISDSGYEQYV.